A selection of T cell receptor beta chains follows, all from one sample in a study of blood T cells in healthy people across ages. TCRdb redid the calling of the 5' RACE reads with MiXCR, one entry per CDR3 protein. The sample carries hundreds of thousands of distinct CDR3 sequences, roughly 25% recorded once. The same specimen was also included in a second study, on T cells of mothers and their children.

Sequences were obtained from blood. These receptors all come from a boy younger than 18 in good health. Each CDR3 is given with its conserved first and last residue. The order of the fields is V gene, D gene, clone size, J gene, CDR3 DNA, CDR3 protein. D genes are given only for firm matches. The size of a clone is reported for some rows only, either as once, few or many, or as a class for expanded clones.

TRBV6-2/TRBV6-3	TRBD2	NA	TRBJ2-3	TGTGCCAGCGAGCGGGGGGGCCCCACAGATACGCAGTATTTT	CASERGGPTDTQYF
TRBV4-1	NA	NA	TRBJ2-7	TGCGCCAGCAGCCAAGACGGGGCCTACTACGAGCAGTACTTC	CASSQDGAYYEQYF
TRBV12-3/TRBV12-4	NA	few	TRBJ2-7	TGTGCCAGCAGCCCGAGCCCTGTGGAGCAGTACTTC	CASSPSPVEQYF
TRBV7-2	TRBD2	NA	TRBJ2-2	TGTGCCAGCAAACTAGCGGGAGGTTACACCGGGGAGCTGTTTTTT	CASKLAGGYTGELFF
TRBV11-2	NA	NA	TRBJ1-4	TGTGCCAGCAGCTTAGCGGTCGCGGAAAAACTGTTTTTT	CASSLAVAEKLFF
TRBV27	NA	NA	TRBJ2-2	TGTGCCAGCAGTTACCTGGAGGGCCGGGGCGGGGAGCTGTTTTTT	CASSYLEGRGGELFF
TRBV5-1	NA	NA	TRBJ2-5	TGCGCCAGCACCCAGGGATCTCTTTCCGGGCAGTACTTC	CASTQGSLSGQYF
TRBV4-2	TRBD1	few	TRBJ1-5	TGTGCCAGCAGCCTCCGGACAGGCCCTACTAGCAATCAGCCCCAGCATTTT	CASSLRTGPTSNQPQHF
TRBV28	TRBD1	NA	TRBJ2-5	TGTGCCAGCAGTTTAGTACAGGGGTCTTTGGAGACCCAGTACTTC	CASSLVQGSLETQYF
TRBV4-2	TRBD2	NA	TRBJ2-3	TGTGCCAGCAGCCCGGGACTAGCGGGGGCCACAGATACGCAGTATTTT	CASSPGLAGATDTQYF
TRBV10-1	TRBD2	few	TRBJ2-7	TGCGCCAGCAGTGTTCGGCGGGAGCTGCCCTACGAGCAGTACTTC	CASSVRRELPYEQYF
TRBV11-2	TRBD2	few	TRBJ2-5	TGTGCCAGCAGCACGGGAGGGCAAGGAGGAGAGACCCAGTACTTC	CASSTGGQGGETQYF
TRBV21-1	NA	few	TRBJ2-5	TGTGCCAGCACCGTAGAGAGCAGGGAAGAGACCCAGTACTTC	CASTVESREETQYF
TRBV11-2	NA	NA	TRBJ1-1	TGTGCCAGCAGCTTGCCCCTCTTCAGGGCTCTGAACACTGAAGCTTTCTTT	CASSLPLFRALNTEAFF
TRBV28	TRBD1	few	TRBJ2-3	TGTGCCAGCAGCAAACAGGGGGCTGGCACAGATACGCAGTATTTT	CASSKQGAGTDTQYF
TRBV6-1	NA	NA	TRBJ2-1	TGTGCCAGCAGCGCGGAGAGCTCCTACAATGAGCAGTTCTTC	CASSAESSYNEQFF
TRBV19	TRBD1	NA	TRBJ2-7	TGTGCCAGTAGTGATCCCGGGACAGGGAACTACGAGCAGTACTTC	CASSDPGTGNYEQYF
TRBV29-1	NA	few	TRBJ2-5	TGCAGCGTCCGAGCCCTCCTAGGGGAGACCCAGTACTTC	CSVRALLGETQYF
TRBV12-3/TRBV12-4	NA	NA	TRBJ1-2	TGTGCCAGCAGTTGGGGGGGTGGGAGGTCGCATGGCTACACCTTC	CASSWGGGRSHGYTF
TRBV7-9	NA	NA	TRBJ1-6	TGTGCCAGCAGCTTCCAGGGTGAGGATTCACCCCTCCACTTT	CASSFQGEDSPLHF
TRBV3-1	TRBD2	few	TRBJ2-3	TGTGCCAGCAGCACCCCGAGCGGGAGGACAGATACGCAGTATTTT	CASSTPSGRTDTQYF
TRBV3-1	TRBD2	many	TRBJ2-5	TGTGCCAGCAGCCAAGATGTCCTAGCGGGGGTCCTCAAGACCCAGTACTTC	CASSQDVLAGVLKTQYF
TRBV2	NA	NA	TRBJ1-5	TGTGCCAGCCATACGACGGGGAGAAATCAGCCCCAGCATTTT	CASHTTGRNQPQHF
TRBV6-2/TRBV6-3	NA	NA	TRBJ1-2	TGTGCCAGCAGTTACACAGCGTTTGGAGGCTACACCTTC	CASSYTAFGGYTF
TRBV18	NA	few	TRBJ2-5	TGTGCCAGCTCACCACCGCTGGATCAAGAGACCCAGTACTTC	CASSPPLDQETQYF
TRBV19	TRBD1	NA	TRBJ2-3	TGCGCCAGTAGTATTGATGGGGACAGAAGCACAGATACGCAGTATTTT	CASSIDGDRSTDTQYF
TRBV5-6	NA	few	TRBJ2-5	TGTGCCAGCAGCTTGGCCAGACTAGACTACCAAGAGACCCAGTACTTC	CASSLARLDYQETQYF
TRBV28	TRBD2	NA	TRBJ2-1	TGTGCCAGTGTAGCGGGGGACTACTACAATGAGCAGTTCTTC	CASVAGDYYNEQFF
TRBV3-1	NA	few	TRBJ1-2	TGTGCCAGCAGCCAAGGGCCCGGGAACTATGGCTACACCTTC	CASSQGPGNYGYTF